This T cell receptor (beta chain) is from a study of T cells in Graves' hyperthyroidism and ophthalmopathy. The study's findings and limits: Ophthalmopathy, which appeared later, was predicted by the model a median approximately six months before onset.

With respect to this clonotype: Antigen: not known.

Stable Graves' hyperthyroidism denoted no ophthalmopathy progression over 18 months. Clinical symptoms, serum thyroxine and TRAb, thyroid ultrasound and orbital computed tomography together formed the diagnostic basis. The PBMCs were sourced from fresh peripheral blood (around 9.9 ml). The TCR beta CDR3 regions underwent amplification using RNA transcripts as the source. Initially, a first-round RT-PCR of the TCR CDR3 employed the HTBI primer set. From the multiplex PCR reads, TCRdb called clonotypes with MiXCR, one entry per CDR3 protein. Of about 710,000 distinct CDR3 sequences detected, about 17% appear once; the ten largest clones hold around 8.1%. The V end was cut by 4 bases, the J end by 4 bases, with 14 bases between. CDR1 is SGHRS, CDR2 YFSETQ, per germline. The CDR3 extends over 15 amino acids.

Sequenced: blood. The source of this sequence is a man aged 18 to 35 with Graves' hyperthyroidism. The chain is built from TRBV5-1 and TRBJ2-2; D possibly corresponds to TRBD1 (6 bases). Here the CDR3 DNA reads TGCGCCAGCAGCCCACCAACAGGGTCCACCGGGGAGCTGTTTTTT. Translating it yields CASSPPTGSTGELFF.